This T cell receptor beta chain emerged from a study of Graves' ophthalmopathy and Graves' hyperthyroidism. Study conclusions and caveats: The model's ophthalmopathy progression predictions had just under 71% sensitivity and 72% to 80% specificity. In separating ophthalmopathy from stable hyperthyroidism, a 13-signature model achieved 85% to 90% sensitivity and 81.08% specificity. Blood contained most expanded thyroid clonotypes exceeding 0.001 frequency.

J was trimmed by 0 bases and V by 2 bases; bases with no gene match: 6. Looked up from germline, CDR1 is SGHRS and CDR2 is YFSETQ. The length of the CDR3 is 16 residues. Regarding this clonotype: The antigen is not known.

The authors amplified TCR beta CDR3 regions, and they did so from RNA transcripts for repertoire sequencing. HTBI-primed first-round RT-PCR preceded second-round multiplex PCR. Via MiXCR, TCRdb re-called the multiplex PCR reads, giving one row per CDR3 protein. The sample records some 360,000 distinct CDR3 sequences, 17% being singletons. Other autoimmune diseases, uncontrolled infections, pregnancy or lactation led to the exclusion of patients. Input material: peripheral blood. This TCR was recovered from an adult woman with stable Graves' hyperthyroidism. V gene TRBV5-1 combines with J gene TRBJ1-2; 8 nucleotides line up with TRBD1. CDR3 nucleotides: TGCGCCAGCAGCTTTGGACAGGGCGAGACTAACTATGGCTACACCTTC. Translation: CASSFGQGETNYGYTF.